The clone carrying this TCR beta chain was recorded once. This sample stems from a study of blood T cell repertoires in COVID-19. The overall study: COVID-19 samples, acute and convalescent, were from the United States, Italy and Spain. Sample material is recorded as cDNA or gDNA derived from T cells, B-cell-depleted T cells, or PBMCs.

Germline values: CDR1 LNHDA, CDR2 SQIVND (reference sequence). The V end was cut by 4 bases, the J end by 4 bases, with 10 bases between. This CDR3 is built from 13 residues. The protocol was immunoSEQ multiplex PCR, while the TCRdb copy is restricted to in-frame clones and leaves out a portion. The sample records approximately 290,000 clones, roughly nine tenths being singletons. V usage is TRBV19 and J usage is TRBJ1-1, with a possible D match to TRBD1 (5 bases). The sequencing input was peripheral blood. This receptor was obtained from a man aged 18 to 29 with active or convalescent COVID-19. The DNA of the CDR3 is TGTGCCAGTAGTACTCAGGGTTTCACTGAAGCTTTCTTT. Translating gives CASSTQGFTEAFF.